A selection of T cell receptor beta chains follows, all from one sample in a study of T-cell memory formation after mild COVID-19. TCRdb re-called the 5' RACE reads through MiXCR, storing one row per CDR3 protein. Among 400,000 to 500,000 distinct CDR3 sequences, approximately 20% were seen once, and the ten largest hold 8.4%. Sample: PBMCs or a T cell subset sorted from them (not recorded which). These receptors came from an adult woman who had mild COVID-19 (a few samples of this study predate the infection). Cell type and time point are not known. Both conserved end residues are part of each CDR3. A D gene is named only where the DNA matches it firmly. Size values are once, few and many counts, or a class for expanded clones, and some rows have none.

>NA|TRBD2|TRBJ2-1|TRBV7-2
CASSLRASGRGYEQFF
TGTGCCAGCAGCTTACGGGCTAGCGGGAGGGGCTATGAGCAGTTCTTC
>NA|NA|TRBJ1-1|TRBV5-5
CASSLVILDTEAFF
TGTGCCAGCAGCTTAGTAATCCTAGACACTGAAGCTTTCTTT
>few|NA|TRBJ2-1|TRBV7-9
CASSSMTESSYNEQFF
TGTGCCAGCAGCTCTATGACAGAAAGCTCCTACAATGAGCAGTTCTTC
>NA|NA|TRBJ1-1|TRBV6-1
CASSEAAANTEAFF
TGTGCCAGCAGTGAAGCGGCAGCGAACACTGAAGCTTTCTTT
>NA|TRBD1|TRBJ1-6|TRBV30
CACTGTGGSYNSPLHF
TGTGCCTGCACGGGGACAGGGGGCTCCTATAATTCACCCCTCCACTTT
>NA|TRBD1|TRBJ2-4|TRBV7-2
CASSLPAGQGRTKNIQYF
TGTGCCAGCAGTTTACCTGCGGGACAGGGGAGGACCAAAAACATTCAGTACTTC
>NA|NA|TRBJ2-1|TRBV24-1
CATSDPYRGNEQFF
TGTGCCACCAGTGATCCCTACCGGGGTAATGAGCAGTTCTTC
>many|TRBD1|TRBJ1-2|TRBV27
CASSSGTGGPNYGYTF
TGTGCCAGCAGTTCGGGGACAGGGGGTCCTAACTATGGCTACACCTTC
>NA|NA|TRBJ2-1|TRBV6-2/TRBV6-3
CASSRGERYEQFF
TGTGCCAGCAGTAGGGGGGAGCGCTATGAGCAGTTCTTC
>many|NA|TRBJ2-7|TRBV6-5
CASSYRGLEANPISYEQYF
TGTGCCAGCAGTTACCGGGGACTGGAGGCGAACCCTATCTCCTACGAGCAGTACTTC
>few|NA|TRBJ2-2|TRBV5-1
CASSMPMPGELFF
TGCGCCAGCAGCATGCCCATGCCCGGGGAGCTGTTTTTT
>NA|NA|TRBJ2-5|TRBV29-1
CSVEDQGGHLYQETQYF
TGCAGCGTTGAAGATCAAGGGGGACATTTATACCAAGAGACCCAGTACTTC
>NA|NA|TRBJ2-3|TRBV12-3/TRBV12-4
CASSLGYREESDTQYF
TGTGCCAGCAGTTTAGGGTACAGGGAGGAGTCAGATACGCAGTATTTT
>NA|NA|TRBJ2-1|TRBV11-2
CASSPPGGQQFF
TGTGCCAGCAGCCCCCCCGGGGGGCAGCAGTTCTTC
>few|NA|TRBJ1-1|TRBV10-2
CASSESVYLNTEAFF
TGCGCCAGCAGTGAGTCAGTCTACCTGAACACTGAAGCTTTCTTT
>few|NA|TRBJ1-1|TRBV20-1
CSARVRTVNTEAFF
TGCAGTGCTAGAGTTCGAACAGTGAACACTGAAGCTTTCTTT
>few|NA|TRBJ2-2|TRBV20-1
CSARGVDSGASNTGELFF
TGCAGTGCTAGAGGCGTTGACTCTGGCGCCTCGAACACCGGGGAGCTGTTTTTT
>NA|TRBD1|TRBJ1-5|TRBV24-1
CATSARQGLNQPQHF
TGTGCCACCAGCGCCCGACAGGGGTTAAATCAGCCCCAGCATTTT
>few|TRBD2|TRBJ2-5|TRBV20-1
CSALAIAGQETQYF
TGCAGTGCTCTAGCCATAGCGGGGCAAGAGACCCAGTACTTC
>many|NA|TRBJ2-7|TRBV5-1
CASSLNSGAYEQYF
TGCGCCAGCAGCTTGAATAGTGGGGCCTACGAGCAGTACTTC
>NA|NA|TRBJ2-7|TRBV7-2
CASSWDGTSTYEQYF
TGTGCCAGCAGCTGGGACGGGACATCAACCTACGAGCAGTACTTC
>NA|TRBD2|TRBJ2-5|TRBV7-9
CASSLGLAGNRETQYF
TGTGCCAGCAGCTTAGGACTAGCGGGGAATAGAGAGACCCAGTACTTC
>NA|NA|TRBJ1-2|TRBV4-1
CASSHGQSYTF
TGCGCCAGCAGCCACGGACAGAGCTACACCTTC
>few|NA|TRBJ2-2|TRBV5-1
CASSLARTLLPNTGELFF
TGCGCCAGCAGCTTGGCCCGGACTCTACTACCAAACACCGGGGAGCTGTTTTTT
>NA|NA|TRBJ2-1|TRBV5-1
CASSSQQYNEQFF
TGCGCCAGCAGCTCCCAACAGTACAATGAGCAGTTCTTC
>NA|NA|TRBJ2-3|TRBV6-1
CASSIRDRGYF
TGTGCCAGCAGCATCCGGGACCGCGGATATTTT
>NA|NA|TRBJ2-2|TRBV5-1
CASRVGQNTGELFF
TGCGCCAGCAGGGTGGGACAGAACACCGGGGAGCTGTTTTTT
>NA|TRBD1|TRBJ2-6|TRBV29-1
CSVAGGQVTSGANVLTF
TGCAGCGTTGCAGGGGGACAGGTGACCTCTGGGGCCAACGTCCTGACTTTC
>NA|TRBD2|TRBJ2-3|TRBV5-1
CASSGPTGTSGGAVDTQYF
TGCGCCAGCAGCGGACCAACCGGGACTAGCGGGGGGGCCGTAGATACGCAGTATTTT
>many|NA|TRBJ2-7|TRBV12-3/TRBV12-4
CASSSPGRGHYEQYF
TGTGCCAGCAGTTCCCCGGGGAGGGGGCACTACGAGCAGTACTTC
>few|TRBD2|TRBJ2-3|TRBV7-9
CASSLASGSLGDTQYF
TGTGCCAGCAGCCTCGCTAGCGGGAGTTTAGGAGATACGCAGTATTTT
>many|NA|TRBJ2-7|TRBV9
CASRDFSYEQYF
TGTGCCAGCAGGGACTTCTCCTACGAGCAGTACTTC
>few|NA|TRBJ1-2|TRBV7-8
CASSSWGGIGNYGYTF
TGTGCCAGCAGCTCGTGGGGGGGAATAGGGAACTATGGCTACACCTTC
>NA|TRBD1|TRBJ1-5|TRBV7-9
CASSSGQGNLIQPQHF
TGTGCCAGCAGCTCGGGACAGGGAAATCTAATTCAGCCCCAGCATTTT
>few|NA|TRBJ2-7|TRBV3-1
CASSQAPGYEQYF
TGTGCCAGCAGCCAAGCCCCCGGCTACGAGCAGTACTTC
>NA|TRBD1|TRBJ2-5|TRBV12-3/TRBV12-4
CASSLALTGGKETQYF
TGTGCCAGCAGTTTAGCGCTAACAGGGGGCAAAGAGACCCAGTACTTC
>NA|NA|TRBJ2-3|TRBV5-4
CASSFPGRRADTQYF
TGTGCCAGCAGCTTCCCAGGAAGACGGGCAGATACGCAGTATTTT
>NA|TRBD2|TRBJ2-2|TRBV11-2
CASSDKGLVGGELFF
TGTGCCAGCAGCGATAAGGGACTAGTCGGCGGGGAGCTGTTTTTT
>few|NA|TRBJ1-2|TRBV9
CASSATGPASYGYTF
TGTGCCAGCAGCGCAACGGGACCCGCTTCCTATGGCTACACCTTC
>NA|NA|TRBJ2-7|TRBV24-1
CATSGTLSYEQYF
TGTGCCACCAGTGGGACACTCTCCTACGAGCAGTACTTC
>few|NA|TRBJ1-1|TRBV6-2/TRBV6-3
CASSKSGTGNTEAFF
TGTGCCAGCAGTAAATCCGGAACAGGGAACACTGAAGCTTTCTTT